This T cell receptor beta chain was identified in a study of response to subunit inactivated influenza vaccine. Study results and limitations: Authors suggested seasonal influenza vaccinations each recruit few new T cells.

MiXCR, run by TCRdb on the RT-PCR reads, gives a single entry per CDR3 protein. Of about 480,000 distinct CDR3 sequences in the sample, roughly 13% were seen once. Turning to this clonotype: The antigen is undetermined.

Germline lookup yields CDR1 MNHNS and CDR2 SASEGT. J gave up 5 bases and V 3 bases, and 7 bases lay outside the gene matches. The CDR3 runs to 15 residues. The sample here was PBMCs from blood, taken about 6 weeks after vaccination. This chain uses TRBV6-1 with TRBJ1-5, with TRBD1 matching 7 bases. This TCR was recovered from a man aged 50 to 59 who received an inactivated influenza vaccine. CDR3 coding DNA: TGTGCCAGCAGTGATCCGGGACAGCCTCATCAGCCCCAGCATTTT. As protein: CASSDPGQPHQPQHF.